What follows describes a single T cell receptor beta chain. Its binding antigen is unknown. The sample holds no much larger clone one base away, and base qualities are not on file. The data originate from a study of blood T cell repertoires in COVID-19 (TCRdb year 2020). Study-wide context: Collaborator samples came from the United States, Italy and Spain and covered acute and convalescent phases of COVID-19. The material from the prospective study consisted of cDNA or gDNA derived from T cells, B-cell-depleted T cells, or PBMCs. The dataset comprised deeply sampled blood TCRbeta repertoires from subjects exposed to, actively infected with, or recovered from COVID-19. A freely available public database, intended as a resource for researchers studying the immune response to SARS-CoV-2, is where the repertoires were released. Samples were obtained from the ongoing ImmuneRACE study (first 160 participants) and from over 1,000 subjects provided by 6 global collaborators. Sample metadata almost always included a de-identified subject ID, COVID-19 status, age in years and sex. Where available, HLA class I and class II types were taken from metadata supplied by the sample provider and were not determined by assay-based typing. What the research found in general, with its limitations: Clinical and demographic metadata were provided uncurated, with the amount varying by source and participant.

V was cut back by 2 bases and J by 7 bases, leaving a gap of 8 bases between them. The germline V gene encodes CDR1 ENHRY and CDR2 SYGVKD. The CDR3 runs 13 residues from the cysteine to the phenylalanine. The read is trimmed to its CDR3 DNA, 39 bases read in frame from base 1. Whole blood was collected in K2EDTA tubes by collaborating institutions according to the institutions' own protocols. For TCRbeta analysis, collaborators shipped samples as frozen whole blood, isolated PBMCs, or DNA extracted from either of those sample types. TCRbeta CDR3 regions were amplified from genomic DNA using the immunoSEQ Assay, a bias-controlled multiplex PCR. The source study handled its data this way. The number of nucleated cells in each sample was estimated by amplification of reference gene primers within the assay. Sequence reads were collapsed and filtered to measure the absolute abundance of every unique TCRbeta CDR3 rearrangement. Productive Simpson clonality was computed per sample as the square root of Simpson's diversity index over productive rearrangements. The clones in this table, taken by TCRdb from immuneACCESS, are in-frame only. Not every clone is retained; where verified, under half of the shortfall comes from an unresolved V gene, and the cause of the rest is unknown. V, J and clone size derive from that table, while D and trimming were established from the DNA sequence. The sample table contains 260,000 or so clones; only one count was recorded for 88% of them. The ten biggest clones cover about 0.64% of the sample.

The chain employs TRBV10-3 and TRBJ1-4; no D segment can be confidently identified. Sequencing was carried out using peripheral blood. The source is a human donor in a cohort sampled during active COVID-19. The DNA reads as follows: TGTGCCATCAGTGAGGTGTCTCTTGAAAAACTGTTTTTT. Its protein is CAISEVSLEKLFF.